What follows describes a single T cell receptor beta chain. Between the trimmed V and J ends, which lost 4 bases and 4 bases, there was a span of 8 bases. The CDR3 contains 12 residues. The germline V gene encodes CDR1 MGHRA and CDR2 YSYEKL. This entry belongs to a study of blood T cell repertoires in COVID-19. Membership in each cohort depended on participant-reported clinical history. During the 2 weeks before they entered the study, exposed participants had met someone with a PCR-confirmed or clinician-diagnosed COVID-19 case. Data came from immunoSEQ multiplex PCR; TCRdb stores just in-frame clones and leaves some out. This sample has 300,000 to 400,000 clones; roughly 85% occur once, and the top ten carry around 2%.

The sequence was collected from a woman in her thirties who had been exposed to COVID-19. The chain couples TRBV4-1 to TRBJ2-7, with D possibly matching TRBD1 (6 bases). The specimen sequenced was PBMCs or T cells enriched from blood (not recorded which). The chain's CDR3 is CASSPTGYEQYF. The CDR3 nucleotides read TGCGCCAGCAGCCCTACAGGGTACGAGCAGTACTTC.